These T cell receptor beta chains were read from a single sample in a study of chemoradiotherapy in HPV16-positive cancers. Profiled with immunoSEQ multiplex PCR; TCRdb holds only in-frame clones, not every one. Among roughly 32,000 clones listed, 80% to 90% were seen once. Specimen: blood, collected from a patient who underwent chemoradiotherapy. Receptors originate from a human donor with HPV-associated anogenital cancer. The CDR3 runs from the conserved cysteine through the conserved F or W. Each record gives: J gene, D gene, V gene, clone size, CDR3 DNA, CDR3 protein. A D gene is named only where the DNA matches it firmly. For some rows the clone size is stated as once, few or many, or as a class when expanded; others skip it.

j_gene: TRBJ1-6; d_gene: NA; v_gene: TRBV30; abundance: once; CDR3nt: TGTGCCTGGAGTGGATTAGGGGGCTCCTATAATTCACCCCTCCACTTT; CDR3aa: CAWSGLGGSYNSPLHF
j_gene: TRBJ1-1; d_gene: NA; v_gene: TRBV7-9; abundance: NA; CDR3nt: TGTGCCAGCAGCTGGGTCCGGAGCGGCGGCACTGAAGCTTTCTTT; CDR3aa: CASSWVRSGGTEAFF
j_gene: TRBJ1-4; d_gene: NA; v_gene: TRBV4-3; abundance: NA; CDR3nt: TGCGCCAGCAGCCAAGACCGGGTTAATGAAAAACTGTTTTTT; CDR3aa: CASSQDRVNEKLFF
j_gene: TRBJ1-2; d_gene: NA; v_gene: TRBV6-1; abundance: NA; CDR3nt: TGTGCCAGCAGTGAAAATGGTCCCTGCACCTTC; CDR3aa: CASSENGPCTF
j_gene: TRBJ2-4; d_gene: TRBD1; v_gene: TRBV5-1; abundance: NA; CDR3nt: TGCGCCAGCAGCGCTACCGGGTCAGGGGGAAACATTCAGTACTTC; CDR3aa: CASSATGSGGNIQYF
j_gene: TRBJ1-1; d_gene: NA; v_gene: TRBV20-1; abundance: NA; CDR3nt: TGCAGTGCGGCACGGGACACTGAAGCTTTCTTT; CDR3aa: CSAARDTEAFF
j_gene: TRBJ1-2; d_gene: NA; v_gene: TRBV7-9; abundance: NA; CDR3nt: TGTGCCAGCAGCTTAGGGCCTAACTATGGCTACACCTTC; CDR3aa: CASSLGPNYGYTF
j_gene: TRBJ1-1; d_gene: TRBD1; v_gene: TRBV5-4; abundance: NA; CDR3nt: TGTGCCAGCAGCCGAGACAGGGACCCTGAAGCTTTCTTT; CDR3aa: CASSRDRDPEAFF
j_gene: TRBJ2-5; d_gene: TRBD1; v_gene: TRBV7-9; abundance: NA; CDR3nt: TGTGCCAGCAGCCGGGACAGGGCGAAACAGACCCAGTACTTC; CDR3aa: CASSRDRAKQTQYF
j_gene: TRBJ2-7; d_gene: NA; v_gene: TRBV9; abundance: NA; CDR3nt: TGTGCCAGCAGCGTAGACGAGGGACCCAGCTCCTACGAGCAGTACTTC; CDR3aa: CASSVDEGPSSYEQYF
j_gene: TRBJ2-5; d_gene: NA; v_gene: TRBV7-7; abundance: NA; CDR3nt: TGTGCTAGCAGCTTGGCGGGTCGCCAAGAGACCCAGTACTTC; CDR3aa: CASSLAGRQETQYF
j_gene: TRBJ2-4; d_gene: TRBD1; v_gene: TRBV10-3; abundance: NA; CDR3nt: TGTGCCATCAGCCCCGGACAGGGAAGCGAAAACATTCAGTACTTC; CDR3aa: CAISPGQGSENIQYF
j_gene: TRBJ1-2; d_gene: NA; v_gene: TRBV6-5; abundance: NA; CDR3nt: TGTGCCAGCAGTTCCTTTACCGGGTCTTCAGGGTATGGCTACACCTTC; CDR3aa: CASSSFTGSSGYGYTF
j_gene: TRBJ1-1; d_gene: NA; v_gene: TRBV7-8; abundance: NA; CDR3nt: TGTGCCAGCAGCTTAGTAGAGGGAAACACTGAAGCTTTCTTT; CDR3aa: CASSLVEGNTEAFF
j_gene: TRBJ1-6; d_gene: NA; v_gene: TRBV5-1; abundance: NA; CDR3nt: TGCGCCAGCAGCTTGGGCGGCAGTAGCTATAATTCACCCCTCCACTTT; CDR3aa: CASSLGGSSYNSPLHF
j_gene: TRBJ2-7; d_gene: TRBD2; v_gene: TRBV6-4; abundance: NA; CDR3nt: TGTGCCAGCAGTGTTCGAGCGGGAGGATCTTCCTACGAGCAGTACTTC; CDR3aa: CASSVRAGGSSYEQYF
j_gene: TRBJ1-2; d_gene: TRBD1; v_gene: TRBV4-1; abundance: NA; CDR3nt: TGCGCCAGCAGCCAAGCGTGGACAGGGGTTAATGGCTACACCTTC; CDR3aa: CASSQAWTGVNGYTF
j_gene: TRBJ1-2; d_gene: TRBD1; v_gene: TRBV5-7; abundance: NA; CDR3nt: TGTGCCAGCAGCTGCGGACAGGGAACCTATGGCTACACCTTC; CDR3aa: CASSCGQGTYGYTF
j_gene: TRBJ1-2; d_gene: NA; v_gene: TRBV18; abundance: NA; CDR3nt: TGTGCCAGCTCACCAGGGAGCAATACTAACTATGGCTACACCTTC; CDR3aa: CASSPGSNTNYGYTF
j_gene: TRBJ1-1; d_gene: NA; v_gene: TRBV29-1; abundance: once; CDR3nt: TGCAGCGGCCAGGACTTAAACACTGAAGCTTTCTTT; CDR3aa: CSGQDLNTEAFF
j_gene: TRBJ2-7; d_gene: TRBD1; v_gene: TRBV5-4; abundance: NA; CDR3nt: TGTGCCAGCAGCCTGCTTTCCGGACAGGGGACCGACGAGCAGTACTTC; CDR3aa: CASSLLSGQGTDEQYF
j_gene: TRBJ2-3; d_gene: TRBD2; v_gene: TRBV4-1; abundance: NA; CDR3nt: TGCGCCAGCAGCCAAGATCCAAGCGGGGGCATAGGGGATACGCAGTATTTT; CDR3aa: CASSQDPSGGIGDTQYF
j_gene: TRBJ2-3; d_gene: TRBD2; v_gene: TRBV25-1; abundance: NA; CDR3nt: TGTGCCAGCAGTGCGGCACTAGCGGGAGTCACAGATACGCAGTATTTT; CDR3aa: CASSAALAGVTDTQYF
j_gene: TRBJ1-1; d_gene: NA; v_gene: TRBV15; abundance: once; CDR3nt: TGTGCCACCAGCAGAGAGGGCAGCCAAAACACTGAAGCTTTCTTT; CDR3aa: CATSREGSQNTEAFF
j_gene: TRBJ1-5; d_gene: NA; v_gene: TRBV12-5; abundance: NA; CDR3nt: TGTGCTAGTGGTGTGGGGACACCCCGAGGTCAGCCCCAGCATTTT; CDR3aa: CASGVGTPRGQPQHF
j_gene: TRBJ2-3; d_gene: NA; v_gene: TRBV6-4; abundance: few; CDR3nt: TGTGCCAGCAGTGTTTCGCAGGGGGGGACAGATACGCAGTATTTT; CDR3aa: CASSVSQGGTDTQYF
j_gene: TRBJ1-4; d_gene: NA; v_gene: TRBV19; abundance: NA; CDR3nt: TGTGCCAGTAGTATAATGGCCAGGGCGAATGAAAAACTGTTTTTT; CDR3aa: CASSIMARANEKLFF
j_gene: TRBJ2-4; d_gene: NA; v_gene: TRBV5-1; abundance: NA; CDR3nt: TGCGCCAGCAGCATGGACAGTCCGGCCAAAAACATTCAGTACTTC; CDR3aa: CASSMDSPAKNIQYF
j_gene: TRBJ1-1; d_gene: NA; v_gene: TRBV5-6; abundance: NA; CDR3nt: TGTGCCAGCAGCTCAAAGGCAGGGACTCATATGAACACTGAAGCTTTCTTT; CDR3aa: CASSSKAGTHMNTEAFF
j_gene: TRBJ2-1; d_gene: TRBD1; v_gene: TRBV2; abundance: NA; CDR3nt: TGTGCCAGCAGTGAAGGTATAATGGACAGGGTAAGCGCTGAGCAGTTCTTC; CDR3aa: CASSEGIMDRVSAEQFF
j_gene: TRBJ1-4; d_gene: TRBD1; v_gene: TRBV18; abundance: NA; CDR3nt: TGTGCCAGCTCATCTGACAGGGGGCCGGTAGAAAAACTGTTTTTT; CDR3aa: CASSSDRGPVEKLFF
j_gene: TRBJ1-5; d_gene: TRBD1; v_gene: TRBV7-2; abundance: NA; CDR3nt: TGTGCCAGCAGCTTAGTTTTCGGGCAGGGGGATCAGCCCCAGCATTTT; CDR3aa: CASSLVFGQGDQPQHF
j_gene: TRBJ2-3; d_gene: NA; v_gene: TRBV5-4; abundance: NA; CDR3nt: TGTGCCAGCAGCTTGTCGGCGGGATCGGCAGATACGCAGTATTTT; CDR3aa: CASSLSAGSADTQYF
j_gene: TRBJ2-3; d_gene: TRBD1; v_gene: TRBV18; abundance: NA; CDR3nt: TGTGCCAGCTCACTACAGGGGCGCGGGACAGATACGCAGTATTTT; CDR3aa: CASSLQGRGTDTQYF
j_gene: TRBJ1-4; d_gene: NA; v_gene: TRBV7-2; abundance: NA; CDR3nt: TGTGCCAGCAGCTTAGGCGGGACCCGCAATGAAAAACTGTTTTTT; CDR3aa: CASSLGGTRNEKLFF
j_gene: TRBJ1-1; d_gene: TRBD1; v_gene: TRBV5-1; abundance: few; CDR3nt: TGCGCCAGCAGCCCATTAGGGACAGCGAACACTGAAGCTTTCTTT; CDR3aa: CASSPLGTANTEAFF
j_gene: TRBJ1-6; d_gene: NA; v_gene: TRBV18; abundance: NA; CDR3nt: TGTGCCAGCTCACCATATGAAAATTCACCCCTCCACTTT; CDR3aa: CASSPYENSPLHF
j_gene: TRBJ1-1; d_gene: NA; v_gene: TRBV6-5; abundance: once; CDR3nt: TGTGCCAGCAGTTATAGAAGGGACCTTTCCTCTGGAGCTTTCTTT; CDR3aa: CASSYRRDLSSGAFF
j_gene: TRBJ1-4; d_gene: NA; v_gene: TRBV30; abundance: NA; CDR3nt: TGTGCCTGGAGTGAAACAGGGTTAGGGACTAATGAAAAACTGTTTTTT; CDR3aa: CAWSETGLGTNEKLFF
j_gene: TRBJ2-1; d_gene: TRBD2; v_gene: TRBV5-1; abundance: NA; CDR3nt: TGCGCCAGCAGCTCGGGACTAGACTACAATGAGCAGTTCTTC; CDR3aa: CASSSGLDYNEQFF
j_gene: TRBJ2-7; d_gene: NA; v_gene: TRBV7-8; abundance: once; CDR3nt: TGTGCCAGCAGCTTATGGGCAGGGAACGAGGGATACGAGCAGTACTTC; CDR3aa: CASSLWAGNEGYEQYF
j_gene: TRBJ2-7; d_gene: NA; v_gene: TRBV25-1; abundance: NA; CDR3nt: TGTGCCAGCAGTGAATATAAATATGACGAGCAGTACTTC; CDR3aa: CASSEYKYDEQYF
j_gene: TRBJ2-1; d_gene: TRBD2; v_gene: TRBV18; abundance: NA; CDR3nt: TGTGCCAGCTCACCACCAAAACTAGCGGGCAACAATGAGCAGTTCTTC; CDR3aa: CASSPPKLAGNNEQFF
j_gene: TRBJ2-3; d_gene: TRBD2; v_gene: TRBV18; abundance: once; CDR3nt: TGTGCCAGCTCACCAATGGCGGGGGTTTCTAGCACAGATACGCAGTATTTT; CDR3aa: CASSPMAGVSSTDTQYF
j_gene: TRBJ1-5; d_gene: NA; v_gene: TRBV6-1; abundance: NA; CDR3nt: TGTGCCAGCAGTTATGACACAGGGACTCAGCCCCAGCATTTT; CDR3aa: CASSYDTGTQPQHF